This TCR beta chain appears in the sequencing data of a study of cytomegalovirus exposure and HLA in healthy donors. Germline V gene data show CDR1 as SGHNT and CDR2 as YYREEE (reference sequence). V lost 9 bases, J lost 3 bases, and 19 bases lay in between. The CDR3 loop spans 14 amino acids. Researchers ran the PCR with 60 Vbeta and 13 Jbeta primers. Method: immunoSEQ multiplex PCR; TCRdb's copy keeps in-frame clones and lacks some. This sample's clone table lists about 83,000 clones. The chain is built from TRBV5-4 and TRBJ2-7, with TRBD2 as a possible D gene (6 bases). This receptor was obtained from a man between 18 and 35 years old in good health and CMV-seropositive. The sequenced sample consisted of PBMCs. The chain's CDR3 is CAIPVRDWVYEQYF. The CDR3, as DNA: TGTGCCATACCGGTCCGGGACTGGGTCTACGAGCAGTACTTC.